This TCR beta chain was profiled in a study of T-cell reconstitution after alpha-beta-depleted transplantation in children. Findings and caveats of the study: At the one-year point after transplant, T-cell counts and TCRbeta diversity were found to come mostly from T cells that had been newly produced. Where some patients showed high TCRbeta diversity at day 60, it came from recipient T cells and thymic progenitors that had survived. Where alpha-beta T cells came from about two months after transplant was reportedly several hundred expanded graft clones.

For TCRbeta, the library was prepared with unique molecular identifiers. TCRdb re-called the PCR reads through MiXCR, storing one row per CDR3 protein. The sample lists about 190,000 distinct CDR3 sequences, 11% occurring once. This clonotype was counted ten times or more. What it binds is unknown. CDR1 and CDR2 (germline): SGHRS, YFSETQ. The CDR3 is 14 amino acids. V was shortened by 3 bases and J by 1 base, with 10 bases between the two germline ends. The chain is built from TRBV5-1 and TRBJ1-1, with D uncertain. The specimen was PBMCs, collected before TCRalphabeta/CD19-depleted stem cell transplant. This sequence was found in a boy aged 2 to 10 with acute myeloid leukemia, due to receive a stem cell transplant. Here the CDR3 reads CASSSTPTNTEAFF. The CDR3 DNA reads as TGCGCCAGCAGCTCGACACCTACGAACACTGAAGCTTTCTTT.